These 2 T cell receptor beta chains share one sample of origin, sequenced in a study of blood T cells in healthy people across ages. The use of a sample-barcoded 5' primer and a J-beta primer mix characterized a second PCR of roughly 6 to 11 cycles. TCRdb reanalysed the 5' RACE reads using MiXCR and keeps one entry per CDR3 protein. Of 760,000 or so distinct CDR3 sequences in the sample, approximately 25% were seen once. A further study also used this sample, focusing on T cells of mothers and their children.

The sample consisted of blood. These receptors all come from a boy aged 5-17 years in good health.

This chain uses TRBV6-6 with TRBJ1-3, with 10 bases fitting TRBD1. The length of the CDR3 is 15 residues. Trimming removed 6 bases from V and 6 bases from J; junction bases left unmatched: 8. The germline CDR1 and CDR2 sequences are MNHNY and SVGAGI (reference sequence). CDR3 bases: TGTGCCAGCAGCGGACCCGGGACAGGGGAAAACACCATATATTTT. This encodes CASSGPGTGENTIYF.

This chain joins TRBV20-1 and TRBJ1-4; the D gene is possibly TRBD1 (6 bases). This CDR3 has 14 amino acids. Germline V lookup: CDR1 DFQATT, CDR2 SNEGSKA (reference sequence). Trimming removed 3 bases from V and 2 bases from J, with 10 bases in between. The CDR3 loop reads CSASRGRTNEKLFF. Written as DNA, the CDR3 is TGCAGTGCTAGTAGGGGGAGGACTAATGAAAAACTGTTTTTT.